The 32 T cell receptor beta chains below all came from one sample that was sequenced in a study of control samples from healthy donors and cancer patients. The repertoire was sequenced with immunoSEQ multiplex PCR; TCRdb's copy has only in-frame clones and lacks some. The table shows 95,000 to 130,000 clones, with nearly 95% occurring only once. Sequenced material: blood. The receptors shown here come from a man aged 25-40 years in good health.

V usage is TRBV10-3 and J usage is TRBJ2-3; D is perhaps TRBD2 (5 bases). There are 14 residues in the CDR3. Looked up from germline, CDR1 is ENHRY and CDR2 is SYGVKD. The V and J ends lost 0 bases and 5 bases respectively, with 9 bases between them. In nucleotides, the CDR3 is TGTGCCATCAGTGAGTCGAGAGAGGGAGATACGCAGTATTTT. Translating gives CAISESREGDTQYF.

V gene TRBV9 combines with J gene TRBJ1-2; D is unresolved. The CDR3 has 15 residues. V was shortened by 0 bases and J by 6 bases, with 15 bases between the two germline ends. Germline V lookup: CDR1 SGDLS, CDR2 YYNGEE. The CDR3 DNA is TGTGCCAGCAGCGTAGCTAACCGGGGAGGGAATGGCTACACCTTC. Protein sequence: CASSVANRGGNGYTF.

V and J are TRBV12-3 or TRBV12-4 and TRBJ2-5, with unresolved D. The CDR3 is 13 residues long. V dropped 4 bases and J dropped 2 bases, with 8 bases sitting between them. The CDR3 sequence: CASSSHRQETQYF. The CDR3 nucleotides read TGTGCCAGCAGTTCCCACCGTCAAGAGACCCAGTACTTC.

The gene calls are TRBV10-3 and TRBJ2-7; D unresolved. This CDR3 has 14 residues. Germline V gives CDR1 ENHRY, CDR2 SYGVKD. Trimming removed 3 bases at V and 3 bases at J, with 12 bases between. The CDR3 DNA follows: TGTGCCATCAGTGATCGGCCAACTTACTACGAGCAGTACTTC. Residues: CAISDRPTYYEQYF.

The chain combines TRBV27 with TRBJ2-4, with D possibly matching TRBD1 (5 bases). V gave up 6 bases and J gave up 3 bases, with 12 bases separating them. Per the germline V gene, CDR1 is MNHEY and CDR2 is SMNVEV (reference sequence). The CDR3 runs to 14 residues. CDR3 DNA: TGTGCCAGCAGGGACGCAGGGAACAAAAACATTCAGTACTTC. Encoded protein: CASRDAGNKNIQYF.

The V and J genes are TRBV7-6 and TRBJ2-2, with 8 bases fitting TRBD1. V shed 4 bases, J shed 1 base, and the junction held 8 bases outside the gene matches. This CDR3 comprises 17 residues. CDR1 and CDR2 (germline): SGHVS, FNYEAQ. The CDR3 spells CASSYPGTGGNTGELFF. The CDR3 region has the DNA TGTGCCAGCAGCTACCCGGGGACAGGAGGGAACACCGGGGAGCTGTTTTTT.

The J gene is TRBJ1-2, the V gene TRBV6-6; 7 bases are shared with TRBD1. Germline assignment: CDR1 MNHNY and CDR2 SVGAGI (reference sequence). The CDR3 is made up of 13 amino acids. The V gene end was trimmed by 6 bases and the J gene end by 4 bases; junction bases not matched to a gene: 5. The CDR3 spells CASRERQGYGYTF. The CDR3 DNA follows: TGTGCCAGCAGGGAAAGACAGGGCTATGGCTACACCTTC.

V gene TRBV6-4 combines with J gene TRBJ2-2; D not resolved. The germline V and J ends were trimmed by 8 bases and 6 bases, with 16 bases remaining between them. Per germline, CDR1 MRHNA and CDR2 SNTAGT. The CDR3 loop spans 14 amino acids. The CDR3 region is CASLLRRGAGELFF. CDR3 DNA: TGTGCCAGCCTGCTGAGGCGCGGCGCCGGGGAGCTGTTTTTT.

The CDR3 DNA reads as TGTGCCAGCAGCTCGGGCACGGGGCAACGAGGTGAAAAACTGTTTTTT. Translation gives CASSSGTGQRGEKLFF. The chain combines TRBV7-6 with TRBJ1-4; possibly TRBD1 for D (5 bases). The V end lost 4 bases, the J end lost 7 bases, and 19 bases lay between the germline ends. CDR3 length equals 16 residues. From germline, CDR1 is SGHVS and CDR2 FNYEAQ.

This rearrangement joins TRBV9 to TRBJ1-2; D perhaps matches TRBD1 (6 bases). V shed 4 bases and J shed 4 bases, with 17 bases lying between them. The CDR3 covers 15 residues. Germline values: CDR1 SGDLS, CDR2 YYNGEE. As DNA, the CDR3 is TGTGCCAGCAGCTTAGAGCTGACAGGCACCTATGGCTACACCTTC. Encoded protein: CASSLELTGTYGYTF.

This clone was detected a few times. This chain joins TRBV3-1 (or the pseudogene TRBV3-2) and TRBJ1-2; no firm D call. This CDR3 is built from 16 residues. Trimming stripped 2 bases from V and 0 bases from J, with 13 bases between. Germline CDR1 and CDR2: LGHDT and YNNKEL (reference sequence). CDR3 region: CASSQSPSPTNYGYTF. In DNA, the CDR3 is TGTGCCAGCAGCCAAAGCCCAAGTCCCACTAACTATGGCTACACCTTC.

The chain is built from TRBV18 and TRBJ2-1, with TRBD1 matching 7 bases. Germline assignment: CDR1 KGHSH and CDR2 LQKENI. This CDR3 has 14 residues. V lost 0 bases, J lost 8 bases, and 4 bases stayed unmatched. The DNA for the CDR3 is TGTGCCAGCTCACCACCCGACAGGGACGATGAGCAGTTCTTC. This codes for CASSPPDRDDEQFF.

The chain recombines TRBV7-3 with TRBJ2-1; TRBD2 matches at 7 bases. V trimming: 1 base; J trimming: 1 base; junction bases outside the gene matches: 7. Germline CDR1 and CDR2: SGHTA and FQGTGA. The CDR3 runs to 17 residues. CDR3 protein: CASSLRRGGGSYNEQFF. The CDR3 DNA is TGTGCCAGCAGCTTAAGGCGGGGCGGGGGATCCTACAATGAGCAGTTCTTC.

The chain uses TRBV18 and TRBJ1-1; D is uncertain. V was trimmed by 6 bases and J by 0 bases, leaving 14 bases between them. Germline loops: CDR1 KGHSH, CDR2 LQKENI. CDR3 length: 15 residues. The CDR3 nucleotides read TGTGCCAGCTCGGCTACAGTGGCCATGAACACTGAAGCTTTCTTT. Translation: CASSATVAMNTEAFF.

This chain connects TRBV10-3 to TRBJ1-6; possible D gene TRBD1, 6 bases. Trimming removed 6 bases from V and 8 bases from J, with 14 bases in between. The CDR3 length is 14 residues. Per the germline V gene, CDR1 is ENHRY and CDR2 is SYGVKD. The CDR3 coding sequence is TGTGCCATCAGGGCTGGGGGGGCCGATTCACCCCTCCACTTT. This translates into CAIRAGGADSPLHF.

The V and J genes are TRBV4-2 and TRBJ2-2; the D gene is possibly TRBD1 (5 bases). V was pared by 0 bases and J by 0 bases, with 8 bases between. The germline CDR1 and CDR2 sequences are LGHNA and YNFKEQ. The CDR3 has 16 residues. The CDR3 region has the DNA TGTGCCAGCAGCCAAGAGACAGAAACGAACACCGGGGAGCTGTTTTTT. As protein: CASSQETETNTGELFF.

The chain uses TRBV6-5 and TRBJ2-5; D is unclear. Germline CDR1 and CDR2: MNHEY and SVGAGI. The CDR3 totals 14 residues. V was shortened by 4 bases and J by 4 bases, with 13 bases between the two germline ends. For the CDR3, the DNA is TGTGCCAGCAGTTCGTCGTCGGGTTCAGAGACCCAGTACTTC. It specifies CASSSSSGSETQYF.

The chain recombines TRBV10-1 with TRBJ2-5, with D tentatively TRBD2 (5 bases). Germline V gives CDR1 WNHNN, CDR2 SYGVQD (reference sequence). CDR3 size: 13 residues. The ends were cut back, 3 bases at V and 5 bases at J, with 10 bases in the middle. This CDR3 is CASSDGVRETQYF. CDR3 DNA sequence: TGCGCCAGCAGTGACGGGGTCCGGGAGACCCAGTACTTC.

The chain employs TRBV28 and TRBJ2-3; D unresolved. Germline-derived CDR1 and CDR2 are MDHEN and SYDVKM. The CDR3 is 15 amino acids. Trimming cost V 6 bases and J 4 bases, with 17 bases left between them. The CDR3 nucleotides read TGTGCCAGCAGCCCAGGAGCCTTCGACGCAGATACGCAGTATTTT. Translating it yields CASSPGAFDADTQYF.

The V call is TRBV30, the J call TRBJ1-5; 8 nucleotides line up with TRBD1. The germline CDR1 and CDR2 sequences are GTSNPN and SVGIG (reference sequence). With V trimmed by 4 bases and J by 3 bases, 8 bases remained unmatched. The CDR3 totals 15 residues. For the CDR3, the DNA is TGTGCCTGGACCCCCGGGACAGGACTCAATCAGCCCCAGCATTTT. Protein: CAWTPGTGLNQPQHF.

The genes are TRBV30 and TRBJ2-7; perhaps D is TRBD1 or TRBD2 (6 bases each). The CDR3 spans 14 residues. In germline, CDR1 is GTSNPN, CDR2 SVGIG (reference sequence). Between the trimmed V and J ends, which lost 0 bases and 3 bases, there was a span of 12 bases. The CDR3 DNA follows: TGTGCCTGGAGTGTACAGGGAGGTAGCTACGAGCAGTACGTC. Amino acids: CAWSVQGGSYEQYV.

The V gene is TRBV6-1, the J gene TRBJ1-2; the match to TRBD1 covers 9 bases. CDR3 length equals 16 residues. Trimming cost V 5 bases and J 4 bases; bases outside gene matches: 11. Germline CDR1 is MNHNS and CDR2 is SASEGT. CDR3 sequence reads: CASSKGTGPPRYGYTF. CDR3 nucleotide sequence: TGTGCCAGCAGTAAAGGGACAGGGCCGCCCCGCTATGGCTACACCTTC.

V gene TRBV21-1 combines with J gene TRBJ1-1; TRBD1 reflects the table's D call only, with no check against the DNA. TRBV21-1 is annotated as a pseudogene. This CDR3 spans 17 amino acids. The CDR3 coding sequence is TGTGCCAGCAGCAAAAGGGCGCTAGGGGCCCTGAACACTGAAGCTTTCTTT. It yields the protein CASSKRALGALNTEAFF.

V gene TRBV4-1 combines with J gene TRBJ2-3, with 11 bases lining up with TRBD2. CDR1 MGHRA and CDR2 YSYEKL come from the germline V gene. CDR3 length: 22 amino acids. The J segment lost 2 bases and the V segment lost 0 bases, leaving 19 bases of the junction unmatched. CDR3 protein: CASSQESGSGLAGGPFTDTQYF. DNA of the CDR3: TGCGCCAGCAGCCAAGAAAGCGGGTCGGGGCTAGCGGGGGGCCCATTCACAGATACGCAGTATTTT.

The chain recombines TRBV9 with TRBJ1-5, with no clear D. CDR1 is SGDLS, CDR2 YYNGEE, per germline. CDR3 length equals 15 residues. Trimming took 0 bases from V and 4 from J, leaving 11 bases between them. The CDR3 nucleotides are TGTGCCAGCAGCGTAGATTGGAGGGAGAATCAGCCCCAGCATTTT. Translation: CASSVDWRENQPQHF.

This sequence joins TRBV7-2 and TRBJ2-2; D perhaps matches TRBD2 (6 bases). CDR1 and CDR2 (germline): SGHTA, FQGNSA. Trimming cost V 5 bases and J 2 bases, with 15 bases left between them. This CDR3 spans 16 amino acids. The CDR3 DNA is TGTGCCAGCAGCCCTACCGGGACTGCTAACACCGGGGAGCTGTTTTTT. It specifies CASSPTGTANTGELFF.

This clone was seen just once. The chain uses TRBV6-5 and TRBJ2-5; D not certain. CDR3 length equals 13 residues. Trimming left V 8 bases short and J 5 bases short, with 15 bases between. The V gene's germline CDR1 is MNHEY and CDR2 SVGAGI. This chain's CDR3 is CASGLFWRETQYF. As DNA, the CDR3 is TGTGCCAGCGGGCTCTTCTGGCGCGAGACCCAGTACTTC.

This clone has a single count. This chain links TRBV5-1 with TRBJ2-2; 9 nucleotides line up with TRBD2. From germline, CDR1 is SGHRS and CDR2 YFSETQ. This CDR3 region has 15 residues. Trimming removed 0 bases from V and 6 bases from J; junction bases left unmatched: 3. The CDR3 region has the DNA TGCGCCAGCAGCTTGGTAGCGGGGGTCTCCGGGGAGCTGTTTTTT. As protein: CASSLVAGVSGELFF.

The chain joins TRBV6-5 to TRBJ2-3; D uncertain. CDR3 length: 12 residues. The germline V gene has CDR1 MNHEY and CDR2 SVGAGI. Between the trimmed V and J ends, which lost 4 bases and 4 bases, there was a span of 6 bases. CDR3 protein: CASSSWSDTQYF. The CDR3 nucleotides read TGTGCCAGCAGTTCTTGGTCAGATACGCAGTATTTT.

V gene TRBV6-6 combines with J gene TRBJ1-5, with D possibly being TRBD1 (6 bases). Trimming stripped 2 bases from V and 3 bases from J, with 8 bases between. Germline V gene data show CDR1 as MNHNY and CDR2 as SVGAGI (reference sequence). The CDR3 has 14 amino acids. The CDR3: CASSYQGPNQPQHF. CDR3 nucleotides: TGTGCCAGCAGTTACCAGGGGCCCAATCAGCCCCAGCATTTT.

The rearrangement links TRBV6-5 to TRBJ1-5, with D unclear. In germline, CDR1 is MNHEY, CDR2 SVGAGI. This CDR3 region has 14 residues. The V gene lost 5 bases and the J gene lost 7 bases, with 15 bases spanning the gap. The CDR3 loop reads CASSPDTGGQPQHF. CDR3 nucleotide sequence: TGTGCCAGCAGTCCCGACACGGGTGGGCAGCCCCAGCATTTT.

The V call is TRBV12-3 or TRBV12-4, the J call TRBJ1-1; D may be TRBD1 (6 bases). CDR3 size: 13 residues. V was pared by 7 bases and J by 6 bases, with 15 bases between. CDR3 in amino acids: CASTPGAGAEAFF. The CDR3 DNA is TGTGCCAGCACCCCAGGGGCAGGGGCTGAAGCTTTCTTT.